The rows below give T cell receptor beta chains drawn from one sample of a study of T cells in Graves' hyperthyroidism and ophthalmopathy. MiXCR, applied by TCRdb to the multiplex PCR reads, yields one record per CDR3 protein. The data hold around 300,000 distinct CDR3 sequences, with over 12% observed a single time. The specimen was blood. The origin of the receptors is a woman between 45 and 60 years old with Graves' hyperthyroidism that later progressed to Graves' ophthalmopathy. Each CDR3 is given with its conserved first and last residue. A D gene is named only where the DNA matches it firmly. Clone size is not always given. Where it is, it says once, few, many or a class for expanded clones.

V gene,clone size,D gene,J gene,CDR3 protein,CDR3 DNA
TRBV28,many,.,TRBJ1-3,CASSFAGYLSGNTIYF,TGTGCCAGCAGTTTCGCAGGATACCTATCTGGAAACACCATATATTTT
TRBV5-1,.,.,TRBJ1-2,CASSPSRGEGYTF,TGCGCCAGCAGCCCTTCTAGGGGGGAGGGCTACACCTTC
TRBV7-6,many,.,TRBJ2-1,CASSHPQTYSYNEQFF,TGTGCCAGCAGCCACCCTCAGACCTACTCCTACAATGAGCAGTTCTTC
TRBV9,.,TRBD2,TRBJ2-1,CASSVGGLAGDEQFF,TGTGCCAGCAGCGTAGGGGGGCTAGCGGGAGATGAGCAGTTCTTC
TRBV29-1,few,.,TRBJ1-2,CSVGHGGVYGYTF,TGCAGCGTGGGTCACGGGGGGGTCTATGGCTACACCTTC
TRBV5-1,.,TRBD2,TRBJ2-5,CASSLDPGLAEETQYF,TGCGCCAGCAGCCTAGACCCGGGACTAGCGGAAGAGACCCAGTACTTC
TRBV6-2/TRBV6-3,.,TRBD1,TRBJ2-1,CASSGIPGQGENEQLF,TGTGCCAGCAGTGGGATCCCGGGACAGGGGGAAAATGAGCAGCTCTTC
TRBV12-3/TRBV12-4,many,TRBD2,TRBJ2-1,CASSFHPAGGPNEQFF,TGTGCCAGCAGTTTTCATCCAGCGGGAGGGCCAAATGAGCAGTTCTTC
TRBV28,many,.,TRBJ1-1,CASSSHTGNTEAFF,TGTGCCAGCAGCTCTCATACAGGGAACACTGAAGCTTTCTTT
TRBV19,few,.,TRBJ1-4,CATLRQGEGKLFF,TGTGCCACCCTCCGGCAGGGAGAGGGGAAACTGTTTTTT